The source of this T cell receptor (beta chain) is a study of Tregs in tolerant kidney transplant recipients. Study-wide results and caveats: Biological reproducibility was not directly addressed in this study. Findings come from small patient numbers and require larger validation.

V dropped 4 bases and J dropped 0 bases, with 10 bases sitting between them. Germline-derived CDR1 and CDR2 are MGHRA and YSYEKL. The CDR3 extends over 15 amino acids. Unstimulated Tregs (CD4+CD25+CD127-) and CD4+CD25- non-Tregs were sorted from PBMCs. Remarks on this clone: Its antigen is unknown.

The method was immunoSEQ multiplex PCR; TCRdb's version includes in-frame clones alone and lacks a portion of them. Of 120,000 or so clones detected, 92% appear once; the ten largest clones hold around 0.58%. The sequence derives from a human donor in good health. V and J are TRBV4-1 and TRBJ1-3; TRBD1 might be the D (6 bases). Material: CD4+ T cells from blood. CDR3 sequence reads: CASSRTGLSGNTIYF. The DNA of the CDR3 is TGCGCCAGCAGCCGTACAGGGCTCTCTGGAAACACCATATATTTT.